This passage covers 18 T cell receptor beta chains from one sample sequenced in a study of T cell responses to AZD1222 COVID-19 vaccine. Profiled with immunoSEQ multiplex PCR; TCRdb holds only in-frame clones, not every one. The sample has over 100,000 clones, about 87% seen once. The starting material was peripheral blood, obtained 28 days after the second AZD1222 dose. The receptors were gathered from an adult who received the AZD1222 COVID-19 vaccine.

The rearrangement joins TRBV29-1 to TRBJ2-1, with TRBD1 matching 11 bases. With 0 bases clipped from V and 7 bases from J, the junction kept 14 bases outside the gene matches. The V gene's germline CDR1 is SQVTM and CDR2 ANQGSEA. The CDR3 runs 18 residues. The CDR3 reads CSVEDRGTGGAAYNEQFF. CDR3 bases: TGCAGCGTTGAAGATCGCGGGACAGGGGGGGCGGCATATAATGAGCAGTTCTTC.

This clone was picked up a small number of times. The V gene is TRBV6-5, the J gene TRBJ2-1; weak D call: TRBD2 (6 bases). The germline CDR1 and CDR2 sequences are MNHEY and SVGAGI. The CDR3 loop spans 15 amino acids. Trimming took 2 bases from V and 3 from J, leaving 11 bases between them. The CDR3 DNA follows: TGTGCCAGCAGTTACCGTGCGACTAGCTACAATGAGCAGTTCTTC. The encoded protein is CASSYRATSYNEQFF.

The gene calls are TRBV5-4 and TRBJ1-6; possible D gene TRBD1, 6 bases. The CDR3 consists of 13 residues. The germline V gene has CDR1 SGHNT and CDR2 YYREEE (reference sequence). V was pared by 5 bases and J by 10 bases, with 13 bases between. CDR3 region: CASSWDTESPLHF. DNA of the CDR3: TGTGCCAGCAGTTGGGACACAGAATCACCCCTCCACTTT.

The chain has TRBV10-2 and TRBJ1-5; possible D gene TRBD1, 5 bases. Germline V gene lookup returns CDR1 WSHSY and CDR2 SAAADI. The CDR3 runs to 13 residues. Trimming removed 3 bases from V and 2 bases from J, with 5 bases in between. The CDR3 sequence: CASSEGGNQPQHF. In nucleotides, the CDR3 is TGCGCCAGCAGTGAAGGGGGCAATCAGCCCCAGCATTTT.

The chain employs TRBV5-8 and TRBJ1-5; tentatively, D is TRBD1 (6 bases). The CDR3 has 16 residues. The V gene lost 4 bases and the J gene lost 0 bases, with 14 bases spanning the gap. Germline V gives CDR1 SGHTS, CDR2 YDEGEE. The CDR3 DNA follows: TGTGCCAGCAGCAGCGGGACACTTCATAGCAATCAGCCCCAGCATTTT. Translating it yields CASSSGTLHSNQPQHF.

The chain employs TRBV6-5 and TRBJ1-4; D is unclear. CDR3 length: 13 residues. The V gene's germline CDR1 is MNHEY and CDR2 SVGAGI. V was shortened by 0 bases and J by 8 bases, with 7 bases between the two germline ends. DNA of the CDR3: TGTGCCAGCAGTTACTCGAATGGGGAAAAACTGTTTTTT. Translation gives CASSYSNGEKLFF.

There are a few counts of this clone. The gene calls are TRBV6-6 and TRBJ2-1, with 12 bases that match TRBD2. Trimming removed 5 bases from V and 12 bases from J; junction bases left unmatched: 29. This CDR3 has 21 residues. The germline V gene encodes CDR1 MNHNY and CDR2 SVGAGI (reference sequence). CDR3 in amino acids: CASSLGLAGFGQKHNITRQFF. DNA for the CDR3: TGTGCCAGCAGTCTGGGACTAGCGGGTTTTGGACAGAAGCATAACATAACTAGGCAGTTCTTC.

The rearrangement joins TRBV30 to TRBJ1-6; D gene ambiguous. Trimming pared 6 bases from V and 4 bases from J, leaving 16 bases between. The CDR3 runs to 15 residues. Germline V gives CDR1 GTSNPN, CDR2 SVGIG (reference sequence). Written as DNA, the CDR3 is TGTGCCTGTCAAGGGATCCAACTATATAATTCACCCCTCCACTTT. It specifies CACQGIQLYNSPLHF. The full variable domain, its missing parts supplied by reference TRBV30 and TRBJ1-6, is SQTIHQWPATLVQPVGSPLSLECTVEGTSNPNLYWYRQAAGRGLQLLFYSVGIGQISSEVPQNLSASRPQDRQFILSSKKLLLSDSGFYLCACQGIQLYNSPLHFGNGTRLTVT.

V gene TRBV18 combines with J gene TRBJ2-5, with a possible D match to TRBD2 (6 bases). V was clipped by 2 bases and J by 1 base, with 11 bases between them. CDR1 is KGHSH, CDR2 LQKENI, per germline. This CDR3 contains 15 residues. The CDR3 DNA reads TGTGCCAGCTCACCAGGGGGAGGCCCCCAAGAGACCCAGTACTTC. Translating it yields CASSPGGGPQETQYF.

This chain joins TRBV5-1 and TRBJ2-7; perhaps TRBD1 as D (7 bases). Trimming shortened V by 3 bases and J by 2 bases, and 18 bases separated the two germline ends. Germline lookup yields CDR1 SGHRS and CDR2 YFSETQ. The CDR3 sequence is 16 residues long. In DNA, the CDR3 is TGCGCCAGCAGCTACCAGGGGGGTAACTCAGCCTACGAGCAGTACTTC. Translation: CASSYQGGNSAYEQYF.

The table lists this clone with a count of one. V and J are TRBV24-1 and TRBJ1-5; 8 bases line up with TRBD1. CDR1 KGHDR and CDR2 SFDVKD come from the germline V gene. The CDR3 sequence is 14 residues long. J lost 6 bases, V lost 4 bases, and 4 bases had no gene match. As DNA, the CDR3 is TGTGCCACCAGTGACCCGACAGGGGTTCAGCCCCAGCATTTT. As protein: CATSDPTGVQPQHF.

The gene calls are TRBV18 and TRBJ2-7; 8 positions agree with TRBD1. With 8 bases clipped from V and 6 bases from J, the junction kept 12 bases outside the gene matches. There are 14 residues in the CDR3. Looked up from germline, CDR1 is KGHSH and CDR2 is LQKENI. The chain's CDR3 is CASNLPGDRREQYF. The CDR3 bases are TGTGCCAGCAACCTCCCCGGGGACAGGCGCGAGCAGTACTTC. Drawing the rest from reference TRBV18 and TRBJ2-7, the complete variable domain is NAGVMQNPRHLVRRRGQEARLRCSPMKGHSHVYWYRQLPEEGLKFMVYLQKENIIDESGMPKERFSAEFPKEGPSILRIQQVVRGDSAAYFCASNLPGDRREQYFGPGTRLTVT.

This clone was recorded only once. The genes are TRBV4-3 and TRBJ2-7; TRBD1 matches at 10 bases. The CDR3 length is 14 residues. V dropped 4 bases and J dropped 5; count of bases not matched to a gene: 5. The germline V gene has CDR1 LGHNA and CDR2 YSLEER. The CDR3 protein is CASSLGQGVHEQYF. In nucleotides, the CDR3 is TGCGCCAGCAGCCTAGGACAGGGGGTACACGAGCAGTACTTC.

The chain carries TRBV6-6 and TRBJ2-3; no reliable D call. This CDR3 region has 15 residues. Trimming took off 7 bases at V and 0 bases at J, with 14 bases between the two ends. CDR1 is MNHNY, CDR2 SVGAGI, per germline (reference sequence). For the CDR3, the DNA is TGTGCCAGCACCCTGGACGGAGCTAGCACAGATACGCAGTATTTT. Translated, it gives CASTLDGASTDTQYF.

The rearrangement joins TRBV6-4 to TRBJ2-2; D perhaps matches TRBD2 (5 bases). The CDR3 is 14 amino acids. Germline CDR1 MRHNA, CDR2 SNTAGT. V lost 5 bases, J lost 4 bases, and 11 bases lay in between. CDR3 bases: TGTGCCAGCAGTAGAGGGATAGGCACCGGGGAGCTGTTTTTT. Its translation is CASSRGIGTGELFF.

The chain couples TRBV6-2 or TRBV6-3 to TRBJ2-3; the match to TRBD1 covers 7 bases. The CDR3 consists of 15 residues. In germline, CDR1 is MNHEY, CDR2 SVGEGT. V lost 5 bases to trimming and J lost 2 bases; unmatched junction nucleotides: 7. The CDR3 nucleotides read TGTGCCAGCAGTGTGACAGGGCTAAACACAGATACGCAGTATTTT. It encodes CASSVTGLNTDTQYF.

The gene calls are TRBV19 and TRBJ1-2; perhaps TRBD1 as D (6 bases). V was shortened by 3 bases and J by 2 bases, with 13 bases between the two germline ends. In germline, CDR1 is LNHDA, CDR2 SQIVND (reference sequence). The CDR3 extends over 15 amino acids. The CDR3 sequence is CASSIVGQLNYGYTF. DNA of the CDR3: TGTGCCAGTAGTATTGTTGGACAGTTAAACTATGGCTACACCTTC.

CDR3 DNA: TGTGCCAGCAGCTTAGGGACAGAAGAGACCCAGTACTTC. This translates into CASSLGTEETQYF. The J gene is TRBJ2-5, the V gene TRBV7-2, with D possibly being TRBD1 (6 bases). V was pared by 1 base and J by 3 bases, with 6 bases between. This CDR3 region has 13 residues. Germline CDR1 reads SGHTA; CDR2 reads FQGNSA. Full variable domain (outside the CDR3, taken from reference TRBV7-2 and TRBJ2-5): GAGVSQSPSNKVTEKGKDVELRCDPISGHTALYWYRQSLGQGLEFLIYFQGNSAPDKSGLPSDRFSAERTGGSVSTLTIQRTQQEDSAVYLCASSLGTEETQYFGPGTRLLVL.